The 28 T cell receptor beta chains below all came from one sample that was sequenced in a study of CD8 T cells in Susac syndrome. With random hexamers, reverse transcription was performed on about 0.5 to 1 ug of RNA. MiXCR, applied by TCRdb to the immunoSEQ multiplex PCR reads, yields one record per CDR3 protein. In the table there are 150,000 to 200,000 distinct CDR3 sequences, 93% of which are singletons. What was sequenced was CD4+ T cells from PBMCs. The receptors originated from a human donor in good health.

The chain employs TRBV7-9 and TRBJ1-1, with no clear D. This CDR3 spans 13 amino acids. V was trimmed by 2 bases and J by 3 bases, leaving 7 bases between them. Germline V CDR1 and CDR2: SEHNR, FQNEAQ (reference sequence). The CDR3 coding sequence is TGTGCCAGCAGCTTAAATAGGTACACTGAAGCTTTCTTT. Its translation is CASSLNRYTEAFF.

This sequence joins TRBV15 and TRBJ2-2; the D gene is possibly TRBD1 (5 bases). V gave up 3 bases and J gave up 3 bases, with 11 bases separating them. The CDR3 has 15 amino acids. CDR1 is LNHNV, CDR2 YYDKDF, per germline (reference sequence). The CDR3 spells CATSSARAYTGELFF. CDR3 nucleotide sequence: TGTGCCACCAGCAGCGCCAGGGCTTACACCGGGGAGCTGTTTTTT. The full variable domain, with the rest looked up from reference TRBV15 and TRBJ2-2, is DAMVIQNPRYQVTQFGKPVTLSCSQTLNHNVMYWYQQKSSQAPKLLFHYYDKDFNNEADTPDNFQSRRPNTSFCFLDIRSPGLGDTAMYLCATSSARAYTGELFFGEGSRLTVL.

The chain links TRBV7-8 to TRBJ2-5; 10 bases match TRBD2. Germline loops: CDR1 SGHVS, CDR2 FQNEAQ. This CDR3 comprises 14 residues. The V segment lost 7 bases and the J segment 3 bases; nucleotides outside the gene matches: 5. Here the CDR3 DNA reads TGTGCCAGCATCCAAGGACTAGCGGAAGAGACCCAGTACTTC. Translated, it gives CASIQGLAEETQYF.

This clonotype has just one count. The chain has TRBV4-1 and TRBJ2-5, with 8 bases aligning to TRBD1. J gave up 4 bases and V 6 bases, and 7 bases lay outside the gene matches. CDR1 and CDR2 from the germline V gene are MGHRA and YSYEKL. CDR3 length: 14 amino acids. For the CDR3, the DNA is TGCGCCAGCAGTCAATCGACAGGGGTAGAGACCCAGTACTTC. Amino acid sequence: CASSQSTGVETQYF.

The chain carries TRBV5-1 and TRBJ1-6; D gene uncertain. V was clipped by 0 bases and J by 12 bases, with 10 bases between them. Per the germline V gene, CDR1 is SGHRS and CDR2 is YFSETQ. The CDR3 totals 13 residues. CDR3 protein: CASSLGQAQPLHF. The CDR3 DNA reads TGCGCCAGCAGCTTGGGGCAGGCACAACCCCTCCACTTT.

The V and J genes are TRBV18 and TRBJ2-1; the D gene is possibly TRBD2 (5 bases). The CDR3 is 14 residues long. Germline CDR1 and CDR2: KGHSH and LQKENI. The germline V and J ends were trimmed by 3 bases and 5 bases, with 11 bases remaining between them. CDR3 in amino acids: CASSPRLANNEQFF. The CDR3 region has the DNA TGTGCCAGCTCACCTCGCCTAGCCAACAATGAGCAGTTCTTC.

The genes are TRBV6-1 and TRBJ1-5, with a tentative D call TRBD1 (5 bases). The length of the CDR3 is 16 residues. Germline V lookup: CDR1 MNHNS, CDR2 SASEGT. V was cut by 0 bases and J by 0 bases, with 9 bases left in between. CDR3 bases: TGTGCCAGCAGTGAAGCGTGGGGGAGTAGCAATCAGCCCCAGCATTTT. It yields the protein CASSEAWGSSNQPQHF.

V usage is TRBV12-3 or TRBV12-4 and J usage is TRBJ2-3, with 10 bases aligning to TRBD1. This CDR3 has 14 residues. V lost 8 bases to trimming and J lost 4 bases; unmatched junction nucleotides: 6. The CDR3 region is CASGGTGAPDTQYF. Written as DNA, the CDR3 is TGTGCCAGCGGGGGGACAGGGGCCCCAGATACGCAGTATTTT.

The V call is TRBV5-6, the J call TRBJ2-3; no clear D gene. The CDR3 runs 15 residues. Germline assignment: CDR1 SGHDT and CDR2 YYEEEE. Trimming took 4 bases from V and 3 from J, leaving 15 bases between them. The CDR3 loop is CASSPGPFGTDTQYF. The CDR3 coding sequence is TGTGCCAGCAGCCCTGGACCATTTGGAACAGATACGCAGTATTTT.

The chain links TRBV12-3 or TRBV12-4 to TRBJ1-5; D unclear. Deletions cut 3 bases from V and 1 base from J, with 7 bases between. The CDR3 length is 14 residues. The chain's CDR3 is CASSFGLSNQPQHF. The CDR3, as DNA: TGTGCCAGCAGTTTCGGGTTGAGCAATCAGCCCCAGCATTTT.

The chain employs TRBV3-1 and TRBJ1-1; TRBD1 agrees at 7 bases. With 2 bases clipped from V and 6 bases from J, the junction kept 6 bases outside the gene matches. Germline V gives CDR1 LGHDT, CDR2 YNNKEL (reference sequence). CDR3 length equals 14 residues. For the CDR3, the DNA is TGTGCCAGCAGCCAACAAGGGACAGTCGCTGAAGCTTTCTTT. Translated: CASSQQGTVAEAFF.

The chain employs TRBV12-3 or TRBV12-4 and TRBJ2-7; unclear D gene. V lost 0 bases to trimming and J lost 2 bases, with 11 bases between them. This CDR3 has 15 amino acids. The CDR3 region is CASSLAGSLTYEQYF. The CDR3, as DNA: TGTGCCAGCAGTTTAGCGGGATCCCTTACCTACGAGCAGTACTTC.

V usage is TRBV12-3 or TRBV12-4 and J usage is TRBJ1-2, with a tentative D call TRBD1 (6 bases). Trimming took 5 bases from V and 9 from J, leaving 13 bases between them. The CDR3 extends over 12 amino acids. The CDR3 sequence is CASSVDRRSYTF. CDR3 coding DNA: TGTGCCAGCAGTGTGGACAGAAGGAGCTACACCTTC.

The rearrangement uses TRBV6-1 and TRBJ2-1; unclear D gene. This CDR3 is built from 12 residues. V lost 8 bases to trimming and J lost 5 bases, with 10 bases between them. Germline CDR1 reads MNHNS; CDR2 reads SASEGT. CDR3 residues: CASRGFDNEQFF. The DNA for the CDR3 is TGTGCCAGCCGCGGATTCGACAATGAGCAGTTCTTC.

The chain joins TRBV2 to TRBJ2-6; TRBD1 agrees at 9 bases. The CDR3 totals 14 residues. Germline trimming cut 8 bases from V and 2 bases from J; bases unmatched to any gene: 1. Germline-derived CDR1 and CDR2 are SNHLY and FYNNEI. CDR3 DNA: TGTGCCAGCTGGACAGGGGCTGGGGCCAACGTCCTGACTTTC. Its translation: CASWTGAGANVLTF.

The J gene is TRBJ1-2, the V gene TRBV6-1; TRBD1 aligns across 7 bases. The germline V gene encodes CDR1 MNHNS and CDR2 SASEGT. CDR3 length: 13 amino acids. V was clipped by 4 bases and J by 8 bases; unmatched bases: 7. CDR3 DNA: TGTGCCAGCAGTGTACAGGGGTTGAGCGGCTACACCTTC. This gives the protein CASSVQGLSGYTF.

The gene calls are TRBV7-2 and TRBJ2-1; TRBD1 matches 9 bases. The CDR3 covers 13 residues. Germline V lookup: CDR1 SGHTA, CDR2 FQGNSA. With 5 bases clipped from V and 8 bases from J, the junction kept 4 bases outside the gene matches. The CDR3 sequence is CASSQRDRDEQFF. The CDR3 nucleotides are TGTGCCAGCAGCCAGCGGGACAGGGATGAGCAGTTCTTC.

The gene calls are TRBV20-1 and TRBJ1-1; D is unclear. Trimming shortened V by 3 bases and J by 5 bases, and 16 bases separated the two germline ends. There are 14 residues in the CDR3. Germline CDR1 is DFQATT and CDR2 is SNEGSKA (reference sequence). This CDR3 is CSARAFGGYTEAFF. In DNA, the CDR3 is TGCAGTGCTAGGGCCTTCGGAGGGTATACTGAAGCTTTCTTT.

CDR3 loop: CASSLVGSGNTIYF. CDR3 coding DNA: TGTGCCAGCAGCTTAGTTGGGTCTGGAAACACCATATATTTT. V usage is TRBV7-9 and J usage is TRBJ1-3; D is unclear. This CDR3 contains 14 residues. The germline V gene has CDR1 SEHNR and CDR2 FQNEAQ (reference sequence). The germline V and J ends were trimmed by 1 base and 1 base, with 5 bases remaining between them.

The J gene is TRBJ1-1, the V gene TRBV2; D is perhaps TRBD1 (5 bases). CDR3 length: 14 amino acids. V was pared by 4 bases and J by 3 bases, with 12 bases between. In germline, CDR1 is SNHLY, CDR2 FYNNEI. The CDR3 region has the DNA TGTGCCAGCAGTGCTGCGGGGGAGTACACTGAAGCTTTCTTT. Translation: CASSAAGEYTEAFF.

The genes are TRBV7-2 and TRBJ2-7; D may be TRBD1 (6 bases). Germline assignment: CDR1 SGHTA and CDR2 FQGNSA. V lost 3 bases, J lost 5 bases, and 14 bases lay in between. The length of the CDR3 is 14 residues. The DNA of the CDR3 is TGTGCCAGCAGCTTCAGCCAGGGGTTCAACGAGCAGTACTTC. Its translation is CASSFSQGFNEQYF.

The chain has TRBV3-1 and TRBJ2-7; D uncertain. The CDR3 sequence is 12 residues long. The germline V gene has CDR1 LGHDT and CDR2 YNNKEL (reference sequence). V was clipped by 0 bases and J by 7 bases, with 7 bases between them. CDR3 nucleotide sequence: TGTGCCAGCAGCCAAGATGGGCGGGAGCAGTACTTC. The encoded protein is CASSQDGREQYF.

The genes are TRBV30 and TRBJ2-5; D is ambiguous. The length of the CDR3 is 11 residues. Trimming left V 3 bases short and J 6 bases short, with 8 bases between. CDR1 is GTSNPN and CDR2 is SVGIG in the germline V gene (reference sequence). CDR3: CAWSATQTQYF. CDR3 DNA: TGTGCCTGGAGCGCCACTCAGACCCAGTACTTC.

The V call is TRBV19, the J call TRBJ2-7, with TRBD1 matching 10 bases. J lost 3 bases, V lost 4 bases, and 6 bases had no gene match. CDR3 length: 15 amino acids. Looked up from germline, CDR1 is LNHDA and CDR2 is SQIVND (reference sequence). The CDR3 sequence: CASSKRDRGDYEQYF. The CDR3 nucleotides read TGTGCCAGTAGTAAACGGGACAGGGGAGACTACGAGCAGTACTTC.

The chain uses TRBV29-1 and TRBJ2-3, with TRBD1 identical over 9 bases. The CDR3 loop spans 14 amino acids. The germline CDR1 and CDR2 sequences are SQVTM and ANQGSEA. Germline trimming cut 3 bases from V and 3 bases from J; bases unmatched to any gene: 4. The CDR3 nucleotides read TGCAGCGTTGATCTGGGACAGGGAACAGATACGCAGTATTTT. Translated: CSVDLGQGTDTQYF.

This chain uses TRBV20-1 with TRBJ2-5; no clear D. In germline, CDR1 is DFQATT, CDR2 SNEGSKA (reference sequence). The CDR3 length is 13 residues. Trimming shortened V by 2 bases and J by 2 bases, and 9 bases separated the two germline ends. CDR3 region: CSARQVAQETQYF. The CDR3 DNA reads as TGCAGTGCTAGACAGGTCGCTCAAGAGACCCAGTACTTC.

The genes are TRBV20-1 and TRBJ1-4; no clear D. Germline loops: CDR1 DFQATT, CDR2 SNEGSKA (reference sequence). Trimming took 0 bases from V and 3 from J, leaving 11 bases between them. CDR3 length: 15 residues. The CDR3 nucleotides read TGCAGTGCTAGAGAGACGTCCGGCCCTAATGAAAAACTGTTTTTT. This gives the protein CSARETSGPNEKLFF.

This rearrangement joins TRBV20-1 to TRBJ2-7; D remains ambiguous. The CDR3 consists of 12 residues. Germline V CDR1 and CDR2: DFQATT, SNEGSKA (reference sequence). The germline V and J ends were trimmed by 3 bases and 1 base, with 7 bases remaining between them. DNA for the CDR3: TGCAGTGCTAGCGACCGGTCCTACGAGCAGTACTTC. Its translation: CSASDRSYEQYF.